One sample yielded the 9 T cell receptor beta chains listed below, sequenced in a study of control samples from healthy donors and cancer patients. Only in-frame clones appear in the TCRdb table, and some are missing; sequencing was by immunoSEQ multiplex PCR. This sample has some 130,000 clones, with around 90% found just once. Material for sequencing was blood. Receptors originate from a man aged 18 to 35 in good health.

CDR3: CASSPGLVGETQYF. The CDR3 DNA follows: TGTGCCAGCAGCCCGGGACTAGTGGGTGAGACCCAGTACTTC. The rearrangement uses TRBV6-5 and TRBJ2-5, with 8 bases lining up with TRBD2. V lost 6 bases and J lost 5; bases outside the gene matches: 8. This CDR3 has 14 amino acids. Germline loops: CDR1 MNHEY, CDR2 SVGAGI.

The CDR3 DNA is TGTGCCAGCAGCGTAGGAGTTGAGGGGACAGGACCCACCGGGGAGCTGTTTTTT. Its translation: CASSVGVEGTGPTGELFF. The genes are TRBV9 and TRBJ2-2; 8 bases align to TRBD1. V lost 0 bases and J lost 4; bases outside the gene matches: 11. The CDR3 runs to 18 residues. The germline gives CDR1 SGDLS, CDR2 YYNGEE. Together with reference TRBV9 and TRBJ2-2, the CDR3 gives the full variable domain: DSGVTQTPKHLITATGQRVTLRCSPRSGDLSVYWYQQSLDQGLQFLIQYYNGEERAKGNILERFSAQQFPDLHSELNLSSLELGDSALYFCASSVGVEGTGPTGELFFGEGSRLTVL.

This chain uses TRBV6-5 with TRBJ1-1; 8 nucleotides match TRBD1. CDR1 is MNHEY and CDR2 is SVGAGI in the germline V gene. The V gene end was trimmed by 2 bases and the J gene end by 3 bases; junction bases not matched to a gene: 5. The CDR3 contains 15 residues. The DNA of the CDR3 is TGTGCCAGCAGTTACGACCAGGGGGCGGACACTGAAGCTTTCTTT. Protein sequence: CASSYDQGADTEAFF.

The chain joins TRBV19 to TRBJ1-2; 9 bases are a match to TRBD1. Germline V gives CDR1 LNHDA, CDR2 SQIVND (reference sequence). CDR3 length equals 14 residues. V lost 3 bases and J lost 7; bases outside the gene matches: 6. The chain's CDR3 is CASSIGTGLSGYTF. The CDR3 coding sequence is TGTGCCAGTAGTATCGGGACAGGGCTCTCTGGCTACACCTTC.

J is TRBJ1-1 and V is TRBV2; D possibly corresponds to TRBD1 (5 bases). There are 13 residues in the CDR3. Per germline, CDR1 SNHLY and CDR2 FYNNEI. The V gene lost 8 bases and the J gene lost 2 bases, with 12 bases spanning the gap. The CDR3 spells CASYTQGNTEAFF. As DNA, the CDR3 is TGTGCCAGCTACACGCAGGGTAACACTGAAGCTTTCTTT.

CDR3 sequence reads: CASSFDRTYEQYF. CDR3 in DNA: TGTGCCAGCAGCTTCGACAGGACCTACGAGCAGTACTTC. The chain has TRBV5-6 and TRBJ2-7; tentative D call: TRBD1 (6 bases). Germline loops: CDR1 SGHDT, CDR2 YYEEEE. Trimming stripped 2 bases from V and 2 bases from J, with 8 bases between. The CDR3 has 13 residues.

This clone showed up just once. The chain carries TRBV11-2 and TRBJ2-3; 8 nucleotides agree with TRBD2. Trimming removed 4 bases from V and 7 bases from J; junction bases left unmatched: 13. The CDR3 has 16 amino acids. Germline CDR1 reads SGHAT; CDR2 reads FQNNGV. CDR3 in DNA: TGTGCCAGCAGCTCCGGCGGGACTAGTTTTATGAATACGCAGTATTTT. This codes for CASSSGGTSFMNTQYF.

This rearrangement joins TRBV14 to TRBJ1-2; D call uncertain. Trimming stripped 1 base from V and 8 bases from J, with 14 bases between. The CDR3 extends over 14 amino acids. Germline V gene data show CDR1 as SGHDN and CDR2 as FVKESK. CDR3 coding DNA: TGTGCCAGCAGCCAAGTGTCAGCTCTTAGGGGCTACACCTTC. This codes for CASSQVSALRGYTF.

This clone was detected only a few times. In DNA form, the CDR3 reads TGTGCCAGCAGTTACCAGGGACAGGGGAATGAAAAACTGTTTTTT. It translates to CASSYQGQGNEKLFF. The genes are TRBV6-6 and TRBJ1-4, with 10 bases identical to TRBD1. With 2 bases clipped from V and 5 bases from J, the junction kept 2 bases outside the gene matches. This CDR3 has 15 residues. Germline V gene lookup returns CDR1 MNHNY and CDR2 SVGAGI (reference sequence).